This paragraph reports one TCR beta chain. Per the authors' pipeline: Reference gene primer amplification gave nucleated cell count estimates. Assay: immunoSEQ multiplex PCR; the TCRdb copy retains only in-frame clones and omits some. The V and J calls and clone size were taken over from that table, and D and trimming were inferred from the DNA. Among roughly 290,000 clones listed, more than 75% were seen once. The data were taken from a study of blood T cell repertoires in COVID-19. Background on the study: Spain, Italy and the United States supplied samples that represented acute and convalescent COVID-19. T cells, B-cell-depleted T cells, or PBMCs provided the cDNA or gDNA that served as material.

V gave up 4 bases and J gave up 3 bases, with 13 bases separating them. There are 14 residues in the CDR3. Germline CDR1 is LNHDA and CDR2 is SQIVND (reference sequence). This clonotype was obtained from a woman aged 50 to 65 who had recovered from COVID-19. The genes are TRBV19 and TRBJ2-7, with a weak D call TRBD2 (6 bases). The source material was peripheral blood. CDR3 loop: CASSNGGKLYEQYF. The CDR3 coding sequence is TGTGCCAGTAGTAATGGCGGGAAGCTCTACGAGCAGTACTTC.